This is a list of T cell receptor beta chains from one sample in a study of radiotherapy plus CTLA-4 blockade in lung cancer. TCRdb's table, derived via immunoSEQ multiplex PCR, lists solely in-frame clones and lacks some. The data hold fewer than 70,000 clones, with around 79% observed a single time. The specimen was peripheral blood, collected from a patient treated with radiotherapy plus ipilimumab. These TCRs come from a human donor with non-small cell lung cancer who had a complete response to radiotherapy plus ipilimumab. The CDR3 runs from the conserved cysteine through the conserved F or W. Fields, in order: clone size, V gene, D gene, J gene, CDR3 DNA, CDR3 protein. D genes are given only for firm matches. Clone size is given for some rows only: seen once, a few or many times, or a class if the clone is expanded.

clone size: NA; V gene: TRBV11-2; D gene: NA; J gene: TRBJ1-5; CDR3 DNA: TGTGCCAGCAGCCCCGGGCGCAATCAGCCCCAGCATTTT; CDR3 protein: CASSPGRNQPQHF
clone size: NA; V gene: TRBV6-4; D gene: NA; J gene: TRBJ1-5; CDR3 DNA: TGTGCCACCGCCCCCCCGGACCCTCGGATGGGCAAAAATCAGCCCCAGCATTTT; CDR3 protein: CATAPPDPRMGKNQPQHF
clone size: NA; V gene: TRBV7-2; D gene: NA; J gene: TRBJ1-1; CDR3 DNA: TGTGCCAGCAGCCCGGACACGGAAAGTTTCGCTGAAGCTTTCTTT; CDR3 protein: CASSPDTESFAEAFF
clone size: NA; V gene: TRBV2; D gene: NA; J gene: TRBJ1-5; CDR3 DNA: TGTGCCAGCAGAGAGCTGTTGAGTGAAAATCAGCCCCAGCATTTT; CDR3 protein: CASRELLSENQPQHF
clone size: NA; V gene: TRBV14; D gene: NA; J gene: TRBJ1-1; CDR3 DNA: TGTGCCAGCAGCCAGGGAGGTTTGTACACTGAAGCTTTCTTT; CDR3 protein: CASSQGGLYTEAFF
clone size: NA; V gene: TRBV2; D gene: NA; J gene: TRBJ2-1; CDR3 DNA: TGTGCCAGCAGTGGTAGCACAGGTTTAGGGCAGTTCTTC; CDR3 protein: CASSGSTGLGQFF
clone size: NA; V gene: TRBV6-1; D gene: NA; J gene: TRBJ2-7; CDR3 DNA: TGTGCCAGCAGTCCCAGGCGGACAGAGGACTACGAGCAGTACTTC; CDR3 protein: CASSPRRTEDYEQYF
clone size: NA; V gene: TRBV29-1; D gene: TRBD1; J gene: TRBJ1-5; CDR3 DNA: TGCAGCACCCGGACAGGGTATAATCAGCCCCAGCATTTT; CDR3 protein: CSTRTGYNQPQHF
clone size: few; V gene: TRBV7-2; D gene: NA; J gene: TRBJ2-2; CDR3 DNA: TGTGCCAGCTGGGAGGATAACGGGGAGCTGTTTTTT; CDR3 protein: CASWEDNGELFF
clone size: NA; V gene: TRBV7-2; D gene: TRBD2; J gene: TRBJ2-1; CDR3 DNA: TGTGCCAGCAGCTACGTAGCGGGGGGGCGGAATGAGCAGTTCTTC; CDR3 protein: CASSYVAGGRNEQFF
clone size: few; V gene: TRBV7-8; D gene: NA; J gene: TRBJ1-2; CDR3 DNA: TGTGCCAGCAGCTCTGACTTGACACACGGCTACACCTTC; CDR3 protein: CASSSDLTHGYTF
clone size: few; V gene: TRBV11-3; D gene: TRBD1; J gene: TRBJ2-7; CDR3 DNA: TGTGCCACCGAGGGGGCGTACGAGCAGTACTTC; CDR3 protein: CATEGAYEQYF
clone size: NA; V gene: TRBV10-1; D gene: TRBD1; J gene: TRBJ1-1; CDR3 DNA: TGCGCCAGCAGTGGGCCCGGGACAGGGTTGCGGGCTTTCTTT; CDR3 protein: CASSGPGTGLRAFF
clone size: NA; V gene: TRBV27; D gene: TRBD1; J gene: TRBJ2-7; CDR3 DNA: TGTGCCAGTTCCAAGTTGGAGACAGGGCTCCACGAGCAGTACTTC; CDR3 protein: CASSKLETGLHEQYF
clone size: NA; V gene: TRBV2; D gene: NA; J gene: TRBJ2-1; CDR3 DNA: TGTGCCAGCGGGCGCTACAATGAGCAGTTCTTC; CDR3 protein: CASGRYNEQFF
clone size: NA; V gene: TRBV5-4; D gene: NA; J gene: TRBJ2-5; CDR3 DNA: TGTGCCAGCAGCTTCGGAGGGAGGGGGTTGGAGACCCAGTACTTC; CDR3 protein: CASSFGGRGLETQYF
clone size: NA; V gene: TRBV7-8; D gene: TRBD2; J gene: TRBJ2-2; CDR3 DNA: TGTGCCAACCCCCCCAGCGGGAGGAGCTACACCGGGGAGCTGTTTTTT; CDR3 protein: CANPPSGRSYTGELFF
clone size: NA; V gene: TRBV10-3; D gene: TRBD1; J gene: TRBJ1-1; CDR3 DNA: TGTGCCATCAGTCAGATTCCCCATGGGGACAGAGGCACTGAAGCTTTCTTT; CDR3 protein: CAISQIPHGDRGTEAFF
clone size: NA; V gene: TRBV30; D gene: NA; J gene: TRBJ1-4; CDR3 DNA: TGTGCCTGGAATTCCGGGACCCCCGAACGGGAAAAACTGTTTTTT; CDR3 protein: CAWNSGTPEREKLFF
clone size: NA; V gene: TRBV12-5; D gene: TRBD1; J gene: TRBJ1-5; CDR3 DNA: TGTGCTAGTGGTCCGCCGGGACAGGGTTCCGGTCAGCCCCAGCATTTT; CDR3 protein: CASGPPGQGSGQPQHF
clone size: NA; V gene: TRBV11-2; D gene: NA; J gene: TRBJ2-7; CDR3 DNA: TGTGCCAGCAGCTTATTGGTCATATCCTACGAGCAGTACTTC; CDR3 protein: CASSLLVISYEQYF
clone size: NA; V gene: TRBV10-3; D gene: TRBD1; J gene: TRBJ2-7; CDR3 DNA: TGTGCCATCAGGGGACAGGGGATTTCCTACGAGCAGTACTTC; CDR3 protein: CAIRGQGISYEQYF
clone size: NA; V gene: TRBV5-1; D gene: TRBD1; J gene: TRBJ2-2; CDR3 DNA: TGCGCCAGCACTCCCTCCGGGACAGAAATCACCGGGGAGCTGTTTTTT; CDR3 protein: CASTPSGTEITGELFF
clone size: NA; V gene: TRBV19; D gene: NA; J gene: TRBJ1-3; CDR3 DNA: TGTGCCAGTACCCGAGGGAAGACCGGAAACACCATATATTTT; CDR3 protein: CASTRGKTGNTIYF
clone size: NA; V gene: TRBV19; D gene: NA; J gene: TRBJ1-3; CDR3 DNA: TGTGCCAGTAGTCTACCTCGGCCCAGCTCTGGAAACACCATATATTTT; CDR3 protein: CASSLPRPSSGNTIYF
clone size: few; V gene: TRBV25-1; D gene: NA; J gene: TRBJ1-2; CDR3 DNA: TGTGCCAGCATTAACCGCGGGGTCGTGGGAGGCCACTATGGCTACACCTTC; CDR3 protein: CASINRGVVGGHYGYTF
clone size: NA; V gene: TRBV30; D gene: NA; J gene: TRBJ2-1; CDR3 DNA: TGTGCCTGGAGTGTGCCACTAGTTAGGCTCAATGAGCAGTTCTTC; CDR3 protein: CAWSVPLVRLNEQFF
clone size: once; V gene: TRBV19; D gene: TRBD2; J gene: TRBJ2-1; CDR3 DNA: TGTGCCAGTAGTATAGATCTGGGACTAGAGGGCAATGAGCAGTTCTTC; CDR3 protein: CASSIDLGLEGNEQFF
clone size: NA; V gene: TRBV7-2; D gene: NA; J gene: TRBJ2-5; CDR3 DNA: TGTGCCAGCAGCTTAGCAGGGAAAGAGACCCAGTACTTC; CDR3 protein: CASSLAGKETQYF
clone size: NA; V gene: TRBV29-1; D gene: NA; J gene: TRBJ2-7; CDR3 DNA: TGCAGCGTCCACGAAGGGACCGAGCAGTACTTC; CDR3 protein: CSVHEGTEQYF
clone size: NA; V gene: TRBV4-3; D gene: NA; J gene: TRBJ2-5; CDR3 DNA: TGCGCCAGCAGCCAAGATTCCCCTTCTCAGAGTACCCAGTACTTC; CDR3 protein: CASSQDSPSQSTQYF
clone size: NA; V gene: TRBV19; D gene: TRBD1; J gene: TRBJ1-5; CDR3 DNA: TGTGCCAGTAGATACACCGGGACAGGAAGCAATCAGCCCCAGCATTTT; CDR3 protein: CASRYTGTGSNQPQHF
clone size: few; V gene: TRBV9; D gene: NA; J gene: TRBJ2-5; CDR3 DNA: TGTGCCAGCAGCGTATCCGGGCAAGAGACCCAGTACTTC; CDR3 protein: CASSVSGQETQYF
clone size: NA; V gene: TRBV29-1; D gene: TRBD1; J gene: TRBJ1-1; CDR3 DNA: TGCAGCGTGGGGGGTCCGGGACAGGGGTCCACTGAAGCTTTCTTT; CDR3 protein: CSVGGPGQGSTEAFF
clone size: NA; V gene: TRBV4-3; D gene: NA; J gene: TRBJ2-3; CDR3 DNA: TGCGCCAGCAGCCAAGTAAGCCAGCTTGGGACAGATACGCAGTATTTT; CDR3 protein: CASSQVSQLGTDTQYF
clone size: NA; V gene: TRBV9; D gene: NA; J gene: TRBJ1-2; CDR3 DNA: TGTGCCAGCAGCGTAGCTATGGGGCCCGGGGGCTACACCTTC; CDR3 protein: CASSVAMGPGGYTF
clone size: NA; V gene: TRBV4-1; D gene: TRBD1; J gene: TRBJ2-5; CDR3 DNA: TGCGCCAGCAGCCAAGAAGGGGGACAGGGGGCGGGTAGGCAAGAGACCCAGTACTTC; CDR3 protein: CASSQEGGQGAGRQETQYF
clone size: NA; V gene: TRBV11-3; D gene: TRBD2; J gene: TRBJ2-1; CDR3 DNA: TGTGCCAGCACCTCCGGGACTAGCGGGAGGGGTGAGCAGTTCTTC; CDR3 protein: CASTSGTSGRGEQFF
clone size: NA; V gene: TRBV30; D gene: NA; J gene: TRBJ2-7; CDR3 DNA: TGTGCCTGGAGCCACCGGGACGGACTTTACGAGCAGTACTTC; CDR3 protein: CAWSHRDGLYEQYF
clone size: NA; V gene: TRBV28; D gene: NA; J gene: TRBJ2-5; CDR3 DNA: TGTGCCAGCAGTTTATGGGAGGAAGAGACCCAGTACTTC; CDR3 protein: CASSLWEEETQYF
clone size: NA; V gene: TRBV5-4; D gene: NA; J gene: TRBJ1-4; CDR3 DNA: TGTGCCAGCAGTCCTGCGGGGCAGGGAAGCGAAAAACTGTTTTTT; CDR3 protein: CASSPAGQGSEKLFF
clone size: NA; V gene: TRBV4-3; D gene: NA; J gene: TRBJ1-3; CDR3 DNA: TGCGCCAGCAGCGACACCAAGGGGTACTCTGGAAACACCATATATTTT; CDR3 protein: CASSDTKGYSGNTIYF
clone size: NA; V gene: TRBV6-5; D gene: NA; J gene: TRBJ1-6; CDR3 DNA: TGTGCCAGCAGTTATCAGCAGGCTAATTCACCCCTCCACTTT; CDR3 protein: CASSYQQANSPLHF